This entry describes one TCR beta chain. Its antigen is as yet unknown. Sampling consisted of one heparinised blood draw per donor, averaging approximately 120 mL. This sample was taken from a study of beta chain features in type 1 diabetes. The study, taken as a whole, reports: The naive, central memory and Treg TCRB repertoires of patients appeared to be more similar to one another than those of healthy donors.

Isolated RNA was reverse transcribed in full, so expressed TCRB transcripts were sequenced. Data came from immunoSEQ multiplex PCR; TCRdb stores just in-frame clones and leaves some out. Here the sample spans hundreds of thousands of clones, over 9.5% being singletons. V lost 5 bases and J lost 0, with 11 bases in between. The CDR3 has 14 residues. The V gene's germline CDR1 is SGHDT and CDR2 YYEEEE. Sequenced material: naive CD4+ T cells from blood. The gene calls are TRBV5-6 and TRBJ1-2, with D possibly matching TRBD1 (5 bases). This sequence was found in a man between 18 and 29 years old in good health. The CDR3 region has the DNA TGTGCCAGCAGACGATGGGGGGCTAACTATGGCTACACCTTC. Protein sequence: CASRRWGANYGYTF.